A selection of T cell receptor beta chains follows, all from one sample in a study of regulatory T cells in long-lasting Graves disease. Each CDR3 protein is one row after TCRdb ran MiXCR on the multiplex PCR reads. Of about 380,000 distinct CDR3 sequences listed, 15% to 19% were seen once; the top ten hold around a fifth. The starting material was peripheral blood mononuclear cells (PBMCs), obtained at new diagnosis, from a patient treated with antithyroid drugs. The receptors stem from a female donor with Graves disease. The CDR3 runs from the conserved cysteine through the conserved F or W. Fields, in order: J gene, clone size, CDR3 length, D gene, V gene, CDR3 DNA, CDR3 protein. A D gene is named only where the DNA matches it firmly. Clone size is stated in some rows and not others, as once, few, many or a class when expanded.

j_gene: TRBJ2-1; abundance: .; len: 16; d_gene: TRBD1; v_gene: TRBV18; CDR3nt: TGTGCCAGCTCACCACCTGGGCAGGGGGATTACAATGAGCAGTTCTTC; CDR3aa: CASSPPGQGDYNEQFF
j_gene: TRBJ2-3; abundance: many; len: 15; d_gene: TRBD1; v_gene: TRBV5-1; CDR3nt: TGCGCCAGCAGCTTGGGGACAGGTCGCACAGATACGCAGTATTTT; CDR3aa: CASSLGTGRTDTQYF
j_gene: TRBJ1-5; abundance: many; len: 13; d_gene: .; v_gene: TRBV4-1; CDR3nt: TGCGCCAGCAGCCAAGTTCGGGGGCAGCCCCAGCATTTT; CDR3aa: CASSQVRGQPQHF
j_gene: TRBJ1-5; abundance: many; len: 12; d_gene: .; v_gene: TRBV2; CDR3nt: TGTGCCAGCAGTGACAGGGTCCAGCCCCAGCATTTT; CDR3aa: CASSDRVQPQHF
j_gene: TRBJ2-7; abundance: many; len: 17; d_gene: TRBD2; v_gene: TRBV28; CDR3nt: TGTGGTTCCTTTCCGGGACTAGCGGGAATTAGCTCCTACGAGCAGTACTTC; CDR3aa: CGSFPGLAGISSYEQYF
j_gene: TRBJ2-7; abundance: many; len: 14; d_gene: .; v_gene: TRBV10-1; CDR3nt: TGCGCCAGCAGTGAGTTAACGACAAGGGACAAGCAGTACTTC; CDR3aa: CASSELTTRDKQYF
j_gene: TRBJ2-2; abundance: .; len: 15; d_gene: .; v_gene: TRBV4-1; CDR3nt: TGCGCCAGCAGCCAGCCTACAGGCTCCCCCGGGGAGCTGTTTTTT; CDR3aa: CASSQPTGSPGELFF
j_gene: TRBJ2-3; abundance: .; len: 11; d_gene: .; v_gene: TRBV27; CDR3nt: TGTGCCAGCGGCATAGGGGATACGCAGTATTTT; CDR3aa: CASGIGDTQYF
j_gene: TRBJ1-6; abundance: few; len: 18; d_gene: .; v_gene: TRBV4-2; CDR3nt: TGTGCCAGCAGCCAAGAAACCAGCTTGAGCTCCTATAATTCACCCCTCCACTTT; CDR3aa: CASSQETSLSSYNSPLHF
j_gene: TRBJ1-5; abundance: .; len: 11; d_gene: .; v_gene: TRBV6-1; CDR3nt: TGTGCCAGCAGTGAAGCTGGGTCCCAGCATTTT; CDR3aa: CASSEAGSQHF
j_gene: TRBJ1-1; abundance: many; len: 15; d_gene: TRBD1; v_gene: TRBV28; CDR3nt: TGTGCCAGCAGTCCGGGACAGGGAGGGTACACTGAAGCTTTCTTT; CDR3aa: CASSPGQGGYTEAFF
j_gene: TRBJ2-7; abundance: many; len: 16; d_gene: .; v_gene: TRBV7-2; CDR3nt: TGTGCCAGCAGCCCGTTGTACAGCGTTAGCTCCTACGAGCAGTACTTC; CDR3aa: CASSPLYSVSSYEQYF
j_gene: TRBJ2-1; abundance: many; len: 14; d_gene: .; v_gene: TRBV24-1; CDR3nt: TGTGCCACCAGTGGGGGCAGCTCCTACAATGAGCAGTTCTTC; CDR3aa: CATSGGSSYNEQFF
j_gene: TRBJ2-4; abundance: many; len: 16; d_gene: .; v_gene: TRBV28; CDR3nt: TGTGCCAGCAGTCTGGACACTGACTCTGTCAAAAACATTCAGTACTTC; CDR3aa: CASSLDTDSVKNIQYF
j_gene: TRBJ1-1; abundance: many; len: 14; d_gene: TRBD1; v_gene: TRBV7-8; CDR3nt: TGTGCCAGCAGCCTCCGACAGGGTGCCACTGAAGCTTTCTTT; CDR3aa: CASSLRQGATEAFF
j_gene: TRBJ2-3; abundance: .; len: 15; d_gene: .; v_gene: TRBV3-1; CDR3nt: TGTGCCAGCAGCCAAGATCGCCGGGGCACAGATACGCAGTATTTT; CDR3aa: CASSQDRRGTDTQYF
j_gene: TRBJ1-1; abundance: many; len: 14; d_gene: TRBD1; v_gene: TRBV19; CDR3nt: TGTGCCAGTAGTTTCACCGGGACAGGGTCTGAAGCTTTCTTT; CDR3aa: CASSFTGTGSEAFF
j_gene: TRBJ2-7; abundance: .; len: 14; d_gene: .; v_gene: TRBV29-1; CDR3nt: TGCAGCGCTGCCCGGGACTCCTCTTCCTACGAGCAGTACTTC; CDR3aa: CSAARDSSSYEQYF
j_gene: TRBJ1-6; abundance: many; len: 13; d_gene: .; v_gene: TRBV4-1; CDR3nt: TGCGCCAGCAGCCAAGGGGCAGGGACGGCCCTCCACTTT; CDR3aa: CASSQGAGTALHF
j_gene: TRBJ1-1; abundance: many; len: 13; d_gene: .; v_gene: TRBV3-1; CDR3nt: TGTGCCAGCAGCCAAGAGTTCGCTTACGAAGCTTTCTTT; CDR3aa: CASSQEFAYEAFF
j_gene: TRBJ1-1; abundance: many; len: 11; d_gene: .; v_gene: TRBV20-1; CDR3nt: TGCAGTGCTCTATATAACACTGAAGCTTTCTTT; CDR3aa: CSALYNTEAFF
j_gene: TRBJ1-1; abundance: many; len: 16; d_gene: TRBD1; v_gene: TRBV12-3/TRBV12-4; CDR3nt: TGTGCCAGCTTAGACCGGGACAGGGGCTTCAACACTGAAGCTTTCTTT; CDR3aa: CASLDRDRGFNTEAFF
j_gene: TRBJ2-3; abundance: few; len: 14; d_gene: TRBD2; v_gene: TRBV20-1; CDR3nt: TGCAGTGCTTCTCCCGGACTAGGGACAGATACGCAGTATTTT; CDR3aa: CSASPGLGTDTQYF
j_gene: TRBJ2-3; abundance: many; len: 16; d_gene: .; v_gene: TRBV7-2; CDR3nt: TGTGCCAGCAGCTTAGCGCTCGGGGTTCGCACAGATACGCAGTATTTT; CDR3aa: CASSLALGVRTDTQYF
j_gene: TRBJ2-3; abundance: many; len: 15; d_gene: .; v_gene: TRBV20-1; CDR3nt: TGCAGTGCTAGTATGTCCGGGGAACTCACAGATACGCAGTATTTT; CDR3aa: CSASMSGELTDTQYF
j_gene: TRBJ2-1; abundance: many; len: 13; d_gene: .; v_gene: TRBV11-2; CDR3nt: TGTGCCAGCAGCCTTACCAGGGACAATGAGCAGTTCTTC; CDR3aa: CASSLTRDNEQFF
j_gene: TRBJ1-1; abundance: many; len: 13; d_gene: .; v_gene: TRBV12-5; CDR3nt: TGTGCTAGTGGTACGGCGACAGAGACTGAAGCTTTCTTT; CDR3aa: CASGTATETEAFF
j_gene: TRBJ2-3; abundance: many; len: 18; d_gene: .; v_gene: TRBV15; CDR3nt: TGTGCCACCAGCAGTGGGGGAGGAGGGCTGTTCCGTACAGATACGCAGTATTTT; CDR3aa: CATSSGGGGLFRTDTQYF
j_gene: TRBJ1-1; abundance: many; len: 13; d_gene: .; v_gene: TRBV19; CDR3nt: TGTGCCAGTAGTCGTACAAGGAACACTGAAGCTTTCTTT; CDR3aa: CASSRTRNTEAFF
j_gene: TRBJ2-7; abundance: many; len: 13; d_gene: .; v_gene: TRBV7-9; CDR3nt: TGTGCCAGCAACGCGGAGCCGGGATACGAGCAGTACTTC; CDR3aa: CASNAEPGYEQYF
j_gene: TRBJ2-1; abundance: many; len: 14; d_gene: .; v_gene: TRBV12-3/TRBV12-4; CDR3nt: TGTGCCAGCAGGTCCGGCGCAGGGAACAATGAGCAGTTCTTC; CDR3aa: CASRSGAGNNEQFF
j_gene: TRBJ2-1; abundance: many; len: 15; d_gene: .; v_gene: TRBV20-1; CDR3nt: TGCAGTGCCCCGAAAGGGCTAGCGCTGCACAATGAGCAGTTCTTC; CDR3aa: CSAPKGLALHNEQFF
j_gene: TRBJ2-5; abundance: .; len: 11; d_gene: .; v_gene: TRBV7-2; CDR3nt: TGTACCAGCAGCCGGAGCGAGACCCAGTACTTC; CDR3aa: CTSSRSETQYF
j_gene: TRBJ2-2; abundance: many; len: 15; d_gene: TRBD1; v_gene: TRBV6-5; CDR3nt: TGTGCCAGCAGTTTAGACAGGGCGAACACCGGGGAGCTGTTTTTT; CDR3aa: CASSLDRANTGELFF
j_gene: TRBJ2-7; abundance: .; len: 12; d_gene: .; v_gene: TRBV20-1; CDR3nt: TGCAGTGTGCCGGGGCGGGTCTACGAGCAGTACTTC; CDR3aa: CSVPGRVYEQYF
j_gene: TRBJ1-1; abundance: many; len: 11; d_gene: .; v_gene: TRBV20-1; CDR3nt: TGCAGTGCTGGCGGCGGGGTTGAGGCTTTCTTT; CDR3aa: CSAGGGVEAFF
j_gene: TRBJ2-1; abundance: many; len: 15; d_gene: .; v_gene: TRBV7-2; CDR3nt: TGTGCCAGCAGCTTATCGGGCCAGGGATATCGGGAGCAGTTCTTC; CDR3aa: CASSLSGQGYREQFF
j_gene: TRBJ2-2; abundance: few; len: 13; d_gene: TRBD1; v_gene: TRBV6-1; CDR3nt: TGTGCCAGCAGCCCACAGGGGTTCGGGGAGCTGTTTTTT; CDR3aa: CASSPQGFGELFF
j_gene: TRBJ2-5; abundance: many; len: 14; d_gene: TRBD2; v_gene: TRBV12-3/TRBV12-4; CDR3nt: TGTGCCAGCAGTTTCAGCGGGGGGGAAGAGACCCAGTACTTC; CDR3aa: CASSFSGGEETQYF
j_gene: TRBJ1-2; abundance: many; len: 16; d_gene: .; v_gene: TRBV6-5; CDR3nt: TGTGCCAGCAGTTACTCCCGTTCGCCGGGGGGAGATGGCTACACCTTC; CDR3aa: CASSYSRSPGGDGYTF
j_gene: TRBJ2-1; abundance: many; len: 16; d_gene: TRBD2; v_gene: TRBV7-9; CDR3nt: TGTGCCAGCAGCTTACTAACTAGCGGGACCTACAATGAGCAGTTCTTC; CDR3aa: CASSLLTSGTYNEQFF
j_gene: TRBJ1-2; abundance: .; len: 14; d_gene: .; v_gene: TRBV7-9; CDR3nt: TGTGCCAGCAGCCCCGAGCATAAGATCTATGGCTACACCTTC; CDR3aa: CASSPEHKIYGYTF
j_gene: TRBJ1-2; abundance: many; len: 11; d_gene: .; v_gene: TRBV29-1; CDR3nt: TGCAGCGTTGGAAGGGTCGATGGCTACACCTTC; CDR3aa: CSVGRVDGYTF
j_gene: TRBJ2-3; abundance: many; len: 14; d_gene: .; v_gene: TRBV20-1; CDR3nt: TGCAGTGCTAGAGTGGCGGCAAGCACAGATACGCAGTATTTT; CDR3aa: CSARVAASTDTQYF
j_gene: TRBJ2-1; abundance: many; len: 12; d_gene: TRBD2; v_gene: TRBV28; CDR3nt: TGTGCCAGCAGTTTGGGGGGGGGTGAGCAGTTCTTC; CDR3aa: CASSLGGGEQFF
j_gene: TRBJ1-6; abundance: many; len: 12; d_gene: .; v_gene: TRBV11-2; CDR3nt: TGTGCCAGCAGCTTATCCCAGGGGCAAGGGACATTT; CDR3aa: CASSLSQGQGTF
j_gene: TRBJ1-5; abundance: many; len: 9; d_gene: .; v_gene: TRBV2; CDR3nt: TGTGCCAGCGGCCAGCCCCAGCATTTT; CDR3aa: CASGQPQHF
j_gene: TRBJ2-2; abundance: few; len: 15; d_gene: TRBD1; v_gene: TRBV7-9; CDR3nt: TGTGCCAGCAGCAAAGGGACAGGGAACACCGGGGAGCTGTTTTTT; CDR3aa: CASSKGTGNTGELFF
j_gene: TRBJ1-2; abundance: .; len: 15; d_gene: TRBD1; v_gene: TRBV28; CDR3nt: TGTGCCAGCAGCTATCCCGACAGGGTGGGCTATGGCTACACCTTC; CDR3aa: CASSYPDRVGYGYTF
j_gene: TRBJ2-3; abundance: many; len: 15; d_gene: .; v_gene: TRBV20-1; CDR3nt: TGCAGTGCTAGGATTCCGGGAACTGCCGCAGATACGCAGTATTTT; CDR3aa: CSARIPGTAADTQYF
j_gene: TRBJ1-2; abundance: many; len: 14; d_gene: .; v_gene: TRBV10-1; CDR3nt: TGCGCCAGCAGTGAGTCGAGAGAATTGCCTGGCTACACCTTC; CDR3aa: CASSESRELPGYTF
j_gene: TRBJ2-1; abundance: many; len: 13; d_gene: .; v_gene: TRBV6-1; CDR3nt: TGTGCCAGCAGCCGCGGTTTTGGGGACGAGCAGTTCTTC; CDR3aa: CASSRGFGDEQFF
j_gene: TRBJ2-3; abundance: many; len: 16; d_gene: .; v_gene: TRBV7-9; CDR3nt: TGTGCCAGCAGCCAACGGAGGGGGCCCCCCCCAGATACGCAGTATTTT; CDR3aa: CASSQRRGPPPDTQYF
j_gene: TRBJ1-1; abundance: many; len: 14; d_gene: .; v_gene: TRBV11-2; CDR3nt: TGTGCCAGCAGCTTATGGAGGATGAACACTGAAGCTTTCTTT; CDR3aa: CASSLWRMNTEAFF
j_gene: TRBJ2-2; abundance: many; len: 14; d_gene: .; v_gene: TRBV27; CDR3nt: TGTGCCAGCAGTATTGATGTGAGCACCGGGGAGCTGTTTTTT; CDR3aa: CASSIDVSTGELFF
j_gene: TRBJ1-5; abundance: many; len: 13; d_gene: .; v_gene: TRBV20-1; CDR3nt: TGCAGTGCTACAGGGAGGGCAAATCAGCCCCAGCATTTT; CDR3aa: CSATGRANQPQHF
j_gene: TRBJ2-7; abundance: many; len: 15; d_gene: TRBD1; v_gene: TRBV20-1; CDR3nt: TGCAGTGCTAGACTCGACAGGGGGGGCTCCTACGAGCAGTACTTC; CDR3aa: CSARLDRGGSYEQYF
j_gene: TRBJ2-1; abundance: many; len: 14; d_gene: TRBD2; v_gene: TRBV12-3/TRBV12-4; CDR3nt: TGTGCCAGCAGTCCTCGGGGGGGCGCGCCCGAGCAGTTCTTC; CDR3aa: CASSPRGGAPEQFF
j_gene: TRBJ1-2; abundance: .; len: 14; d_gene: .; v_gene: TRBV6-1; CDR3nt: TGTGCCAGCAGTGAACGACAGGCTAACTATGGCTACACCTTC; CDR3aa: CASSERQANYGYTF
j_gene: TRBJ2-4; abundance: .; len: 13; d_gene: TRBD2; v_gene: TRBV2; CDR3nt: TGTGCCAGCAGGGCGACTAGCGGGGGCCCTTTCCTGTTC; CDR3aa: CASRATSGGPFLF